The TCR beta chain described here comes from a study of blood T cells in healthy people across ages. A J-beta primer mix and a sample-barcoded 5' primer were used in a second PCR of about 7 to 12 cycles. TCRdb re-called the 5' RACE reads through MiXCR, storing one row per CDR3 protein. The repertoire has some 1.7 million distinct CDR3 sequences, under 30% of them found once; the top ten carry roughly 8%. The CDR3 has 15 residues. V was pared by 1 base and J by 2 bases, with 12 bases between. Germline V gene data show CDR1 as DFQATT and CDR2 as SNEGSKA (reference sequence). As for this clonotype: Its target is unknown.

Study-wide findings and caveats: Both higher diversity and more naive CD4+ cells marked long-lived donors when set against aged donors. Any changes in expanded clonotypes were possibly confounded, as donor CMV status remained unknown.

The rearrangement joins TRBV20-1 to TRBJ2-1, with a tentative D call TRBD1 (5 bases). The origin of this receptor is a young woman in good health. The sequenced sample consisted of blood. Here the CDR3 reads CSARAAGITYNEQFF. The CDR3 DNA reads as TGCAGTGCTAGAGCGGCAGGGATAACCTACAATGAGCAGTTCTTC.